This T cell receptor (beta chain) was recorded in a study of blood T cell repertoires in COVID-19. Study context: Material from acute and convalescent COVID-19 was sourced from the United States, Italy and Spain. The analysed material was cDNA or gDNA that came from T cells, B-cell-depleted T cells, or PBMCs.

The CDR3 length is 15 residues. Trimming removed 2 bases at V and 1 base at J, with 11 bases between. The germline gives CDR1 SGHRS, CDR2 YFSETQ. Generated by immunoSEQ multiplex PCR, the TCRdb table keeps only in-frame clones and is missing some. The sample includes around 110,000 clones, roughly 80% of them seen just once. The TCR comes from a human donor in a cohort sampled during active COVID-19. Sequencing was performed on peripheral blood. The chain recombines TRBV5-1 with TRBJ2-3, with TRBD2 as a possible D gene (5 bases). CDR3 in amino acids: CASSFEARGTDTQYF. CDR3 coding DNA: TGCGCCAGCAGCTTCGAGGCGAGGGGCACAGATACGCAGTATTTT.